These 15 T cell receptor beta chains were sequenced from one sample in a study of human T cells and chemical hapten exposure. Time point meaning: patch test 2, 6 weeks after DPC sensitization. Treatment meaning: therapeutic diphenylcyclopropenone sensitization with weekly scalp DPC. TCRdb analysed the RACE reads with MiXCR anew, one entry per CDR3 protein. Of about 400,000 distinct CDR3 sequences listed, about 6.3% were seen once; the top ten hold around 6.1%. The sequenced sample was whole blood, obtained in connection with sensitization to the hapten diphenylcyclopropenone (DPC). Every receptor here comes from a woman aged 18-35 years with alopecia areata. Some clones in this sample may be carry-over from other donors' samples.

The V and J genes are TRBV6-1 and TRBJ2-1, with D uncertain. The length of the CDR3 is 14 residues. The germline V and J ends were trimmed by 7 bases and 2 bases, with 12 bases remaining between them. Germline loops: CDR1 MNHNS, CDR2 SASEGT. This CDR3 reads CASTTDRAYNEQFF. The CDR3 DNA sequence: TGTGCCAGCACTACGGACCGAGCCTACAATGAGCAGTTCTTC.

This clonotype was counted only a few times. The chain joins TRBV29-1 to TRBJ1-1, with D maybe TRBD1 (5 bases). CDR1 and CDR2 from the germline V gene are SQVTM and ANQGSEA. This CDR3 contains 13 residues. The ends were cut back, 5 bases at V and 4 bases at J, with 14 bases in the middle. CDR3 bases: TGCAGCGTTTCAAATGGGGACGCCACTGAAGCTTTCTTT. As protein: CSVSNGDATEAFF. Variable domain in full (rest from reference TRBV29-1 and TRBJ1-1): SAVISQKPSRDICQRGTSLTIQCQVDSQVTMMFWYRQQPGQSLTLIATANQGSEATYESGFVIDKFPISRPNLTFSTLTVSNMSPEDSSIYLCSVSNGDATEAFFGQGTRLTVV.

This clonotype occurred many times. The rearrangement joins TRBV29-1 to TRBJ2-1; 10 bases agree with TRBD1. Germline lookup yields CDR1 SQVTM and CDR2 ANQGSEA. V was clipped by 4 bases and J by 4 bases; unmatched bases: 7. The CDR3 runs to 15 residues. CDR3 bases: TGCAGCGTTGGGGCTGGGACAGGGGATTACAATGAGCAGTTCTTC. The encoded protein is CSVGAGTGDYNEQFF.

This chain joins TRBV7-9 and TRBJ1-1; D not certain. This CDR3 spans 13 amino acids. In germline, CDR1 is SEHNR, CDR2 FQNEAQ (reference sequence). With 4 bases removed from V and 1 base from J, the gap between germline ends came to 7 bases. CDR3 DNA: TGTGCCAGCAGCTCGGCGACGAACACTGAAGCTTTCTTT. Amino acids: CASSSATNTEAFF.

In this sample, this clonotype turned up many times. The chain employs TRBV9 and TRBJ2-3, with TRBD2 as a possible D gene (6 bases). CDR3 length: 15 residues. V gave up 3 bases and J gave up 1 base, with 12 bases separating them. Per the germline V gene, CDR1 is SGDLS and CDR2 is YYNGEE. The CDR3 region is CASSAPGAGTDTQYF. CDR3 in DNA: TGTGCCAGCAGCGCCCCGGGAGCGGGCACAGATACGCAGTATTTT. Drawing the rest from reference TRBV9 and TRBJ2-3, the complete variable domain is DSGVTQTPKHLITATGQRVTLRCSPRSGDLSVYWYQQSLDQGLQFLIQYYNGEERAKGNILERFSAQQFPDLHSELNLSSLELGDSALYFCASSAPGAGTDTQYFGPGTRLTVL.

Relative to its sample, this clonotype is medium-sized. The chain has TRBV28 and TRBJ1-1, with D perhaps matching TRBD1 (6 bases). Germline values: CDR1 MDHEN, CDR2 SYDVKM. Trimming removed 5 bases from V and 4 bases from J, with 11 bases in between. The CDR3 runs to 13 residues. CDR3 sequence reads: CASSIGQSTEAFF. CDR3 bases: TGTGCCAGCAGTATCGGACAGAGCACTGAAGCTTTCTTT.

V usage is TRBV18 and J usage is TRBJ1-1; D unresolved. V was clipped by 2 bases and J by 0 bases, with 10 bases between them. CDR1 and CDR2 from the germline V gene are KGHSH and LQKENI. The CDR3 is 15 amino acids. The CDR3 spells CASSPTPVVNTEAFF. The CDR3 bases are TGTGCCAGCTCACCAACACCGGTTGTGAACACTGAAGCTTTCTTT. The entire variable domain, with the rest obtained from reference TRBV18 and TRBJ1-1, is as follows: NAGVMQNPRHLVRRRGQEARLRCSPMKGHSHVYWYRQLPEEGLKFMVYLQKENIIDESGMPKERFSAEFPKEGPSILRIQQVVRGDSAAYFCASSPTPVVNTEAFFGQGTRLTVV.

This clonotype was observed many times. The chain links TRBV27 to TRBJ1-1; possible D gene TRBD1, 5 bases. Germline CDR1 MNHEY, CDR2 SMNVEV (reference sequence). Deletions cut 8 bases from V and 0 bases from J, with 13 bases between. This CDR3 spans 14 amino acids. The CDR3 coding sequence is TGTGCCAGCCCGGGACTGATCATGAACACTGAAGCTTTCTTT. Translating gives CASPGLIMNTEAFF.

The chain employs TRBV6-5 and TRBJ2-6; D remains unclear. This CDR3 region has 15 residues. V lost 6 bases and J lost 7, with 16 bases in between. Germline CDR1 MNHEY, CDR2 SVGAGI. The CDR3 coding sequence is TGTGCCAGCAGCTCCCCCGGTTATAGCGCCAACGTCCTGACTTTC. This gives the protein CASSSPGYSANVLTF.

The rearrangement uses TRBV28 and TRBJ2-7, with 7 bases aligning to TRBD1. Germline loops: CDR1 MDHEN, CDR2 SYDVKM. The CDR3 is 14 residues long. Losses at the gene ends were 5 bases for V and 6 bases for J; bases not matched to a gene: 10. CDR3 residues: CASSQSGDSGEQYF. As DNA, the CDR3 is TGTGCCAGCAGTCAATCCGGGGACAGTGGCGAGCAGTACTTC.

This clonotype occurred many times. V and J are TRBV7-2 and TRBJ2-3; a possible D gene is TRBD2 (7 bases). V was cut by 1 base and J by 3 bases, with 11 bases left in between. The length of the CDR3 is 15 residues. The germline V gene encodes CDR1 SGHTA and CDR2 FQGNSA. For the CDR3, the DNA is TGTGCCAGCAGCTTAGGGCGGGGGCGTACAGATACGCAGTATTTT. It specifies CASSLGRGRTDTQYF.

This clonotype has just a few counts. The chain combines TRBV7-9 with TRBJ2-1; 8 bases fit TRBD1. The CDR3 loop spans 15 amino acids. CDR1 is SEHNR and CDR2 is FQNEAQ in the germline V gene (reference sequence). Losses at the gene ends were 2 bases for V and 8 bases for J; bases not matched to a gene: 8. Here the CDR3 DNA reads TGTGCCAGCAGCTTATCCCAGGGGGCTGACGATGAGCAGTTCTTC. Protein: CASSLSQGADDEQFF.

A few counts support this clonotype. V is TRBV6-5 and J is TRBJ2-7; possible D gene TRBD2, 7 bases. Germline V lookup: CDR1 MNHEY, CDR2 SVGAGI. V lost 7 bases, J lost 5 bases, and 24 bases lay in between. CDR3 length: 16 residues. CDR3 in amino acids: CASTTGVRGGLDEQYF. The CDR3 DNA reads TGTGCCAGCACCACCGGGGTGAGGGGGGGCTTGGACGAGCAGTACTTC.

The gene calls are TRBV11-2 and TRBJ2-3, with 7 positions matching TRBD2. J was trimmed by 6 bases and V by 2 bases; bases with no gene match: 8. There are 15 residues in the CDR3. CDR1 is SGHAT and CDR2 is FQNNGV in the germline V gene. The CDR3 coding sequence is TGTGCCAGCAGCTTATATGGGGGGGTCCGGGATACGCAGTATTTT. Its protein is CASSLYGGVRDTQYF.

The table lists this clonotype with many counts. The chain couples TRBV12-3 or TRBV12-4 to TRBJ1-1, with 9 positions matching TRBD1. The CDR3 is 14 amino acids. V shed 5 bases and J 8 bases; nucleotides not matched to a gene: 9. The CDR3 DNA follows: TGTGCCAGCAGTCCCGGGACAGGGAATGGGGAAGCTTTCTTT. Its protein product is CASSPGTGNGEAFF.